The next 32 T cell receptor beta chains were all read from a single sample in a study of T cell clonotyping in hematopoietic cell transplantation. The protocol was immunoSEQ multiplex PCR, while the TCRdb copy is restricted to in-frame clones and leaves out a portion. This table has tens of thousands of clones, about 95% appearing once. The sequenced material came from peripheral blood mononuclear cells. The receptors were sampled from a man aged 25 to 45 in good health. Some clones in this sample may be carry-over from other donors' samples.

This chain joins TRBV11-1 and TRBJ2-1; 7 bases are a match to TRBD1. Trimming cost V 2 bases and J 4 bases; bases outside gene matches: 2. Germline V gives CDR1 SGHAT, CDR2 FQDESV (reference sequence). The CDR3 extends over 14 amino acids. The CDR3 sequence is CASSLKGQYNEQFF. CDR3 DNA sequence: TGTGCCAGCAGCTTAAAGGGACAGTACAATGAGCAGTTCTTC.

The chain employs TRBV16 and TRBJ2-3; D is uncertain. V lost 0 bases, J lost 10 bases, and 11 bases lay in between. The CDR3 length is 13 residues. Looked up from germline, CDR1 is KGHSY and CDR2 is FQNENV. The DNA for the CDR3 is TGTGCCAGCAGCCAATCTGGGCGTGCGCCGCAGTATTTT. It specifies CASSQSGRAPQYF.

The chain joins TRBV30 to TRBJ1-5; 9 bases match TRBD1. Germline CDR1 GTSNPN, CDR2 SVGIG (reference sequence). The CDR3 covers 13 residues. Trimming cost V 8 bases and J 5 bases; bases outside gene matches: 7. The CDR3 here is CAGGTGSDQPQHF. CDR3 nucleotides: TGTGCCGGGGGGACAGGGAGCGATCAGCCCCAGCATTTT.

The rearrangement joins TRBV10-3 to TRBJ2-3, with unresolved D. V was clipped by 0 bases and J by 4 bases, with 5 bases between them. Germline assignment: CDR1 ENHRY and CDR2 SYGVKD. CDR3 length: 13 residues. CDR3 bases: TGTGCCATCAGTGAGTCTCGCTCAGATACGCAGTATTTT. Its translation is CAISESRSDTQYF.

The V and J genes are TRBV30 and TRBJ2-7; D is perhaps TRBD1 (6 bases). V shed 4 bases and J shed 10 bases, with 11 bases lying between them. Germline CDR1 is GTSNPN and CDR2 is SVGIG (reference sequence). This CDR3 is 10 amino acids long. The CDR3 nucleotides are TGTGCCTGGAAGGGACAAGTACAGTACTTC. Its translation is CAWKGQVQYF.

For this clone: The sample has other DNA sequences that encode this CDR3 too. The rearrangement links TRBV5-6 to TRBJ1-2; TRBD1 aligns across 8 bases. The CDR3 loop spans 13 amino acids. The V gene end was trimmed by 2 bases and the J gene end by 7 bases; junction bases not matched to a gene: 4. In germline, CDR1 is SGHDT, CDR2 YYEEEE. The CDR3 DNA reads as TGTGCCAGCAGCTTAGGACAGGGTGGTGGCTACACCTTC. It yields the protein CASSLGQGGGYTF.

This rearrangement joins TRBV10-3 to TRBJ1-3, with a possible D match to TRBD1 (6 bases). Deletions cut 10 bases from V and 0 bases from J, with 13 bases between. There are 14 residues in the CDR3. CDR1 and CDR2 from the germline V gene are ENHRY and SYGVKD. The CDR3 region is CATGQQSSGNTIYF. In nucleotides, the CDR3 is TGTGCCACAGGACAGCAAAGCTCTGGAAACACCATATATTTT.

The chain uses TRBV27 and TRBJ2-5; 12 nucleotides line up with TRBD1. Germline CDR1 MNHEY, CDR2 SMNVEV (reference sequence). V shed 4 bases and J 13 bases; nucleotides not matched to a gene: 16. The length of the CDR3 is 16 residues. The CDR3: CASSSLFRDRGRPAYF. In DNA form, the CDR3 reads TGTGCCAGCAGTTCACTGTTCCGGGACAGGGGGCGCCCCGCGTACTTC.

The V and J genes are TRBV2 and TRBJ2-1; D ambiguous. Germline V lookup: CDR1 SNHLY, CDR2 FYNNEI. The CDR3 loop spans 12 amino acids. The V gene lost 4 bases and the J gene lost 8 bases, with 9 bases spanning the gap. The CDR3 is CASSGVVDEQFF. Written as DNA, the CDR3 is TGTGCCAGCAGTGGGGTAGTCGATGAGCAGTTCTTC.

The genes are TRBV30 and TRBJ1-2; D is uncertain. With 4 bases removed from V and 2 bases from J, the gap between germline ends came to 8 bases. This CDR3 is built from 12 residues. Germline V gives CDR1 GTSNPN, CDR2 SVGIG (reference sequence). CDR3 sequence (DNA): TGTGCCTGGATGGGCAGCAACTATGGCTACACCTTC. Translation gives CAWMGSNYGYTF.

The chain couples TRBV19 to TRBJ1-1; D possibly corresponds to TRBD1 (5 bases). V was cut by 6 bases and J by 4 bases, with 12 bases left in between. The CDR3 length is 13 residues. In germline, CDR1 is LNHDA, CDR2 SQIVND (reference sequence). The CDR3 sequence: CASSRGGSTEAFF. Written as DNA, the CDR3 is TGTGCCAGTAGCCGGGGGGGGAGCACTGAAGCTTTCTTT.

This clone was picked up one time. The V and J genes are TRBV9 and TRBJ1-2; the match to TRBD1 covers 7 bases. J gave up 13 bases and V 4 bases, and 10 bases lay outside the gene matches. CDR3 size: 12 residues. Germline CDR1 reads SGDLS; CDR2 reads YYNGEE. CDR3 sequence reads: CASSHTIQGFTF. The CDR3 DNA is TGTGCCAGCAGCCATACCATACAGGGGTTCACCTTC.

The chain links TRBV25-1 to TRBJ2-3, with 11 nucleotides matching TRBD2. Germline V gene lookup returns CDR1 MGHDK and CDR2 SYGVNS. J lost 6 bases, V lost 4 bases, and 12 bases had no gene match. The CDR3 is 17 residues long. The CDR3 loop is CASSGGTSGPPVDTQYF. In DNA, the CDR3 is TGTGCCAGCAGTGGGGGGACTAGCGGACCCCCAGTGGATACGCAGTATTTT.

CDR3 bases: TGTGCCACCAGCACCGGGACTGCCTACAATGAGCAGTTCTTC. Translated, it gives CATSTGTAYNEQFF. The chain combines TRBV15 with TRBJ2-1; D may be TRBD2 (6 bases). CDR3 length: 14 residues. The germline V gene has CDR1 LNHNV and CDR2 YYDKDF (reference sequence). V was clipped by 4 bases and J by 2 bases, with 9 bases between them.

This chain connects TRBV6-1 to TRBJ1-5; no definite D call. Germline-derived CDR1 and CDR2 are MNHNS and SASEGT. The CDR3 sequence is 16 residues long. V was cut by 1 base and J by 3 bases, with 13 bases left in between. The CDR3 protein is CASSEGTVTPNQPQHF. For the CDR3, the DNA is TGTGCCAGCAGTGAAGGGACTGTCACACCCAATCAGCCCCAGCATTTT.

The rearrangement uses TRBV9 and TRBJ2-2; 8 bases are a match to TRBD1. There are 17 residues in the CDR3. V lost 2 bases and J lost 1; bases outside the gene matches: 7. The V gene's germline CDR1 is SGDLS and CDR2 YYNGEE. DNA of the CDR3: TGTGCCAGCAGCGTTTCCGGGACAGGCCTGAACACCGGGGAGCTGTTTTTT. This gives the protein CASSVSGTGLNTGELFF.

This sequence joins TRBV27 and TRBJ1-1, with D unresolved. V was clipped by 6 bases and J by 3 bases, with 8 bases between them. The CDR3 has 12 residues. The germline V gene has CDR1 MNHEY and CDR2 SMNVEV (reference sequence). CDR3 in amino acids: CASSPGYTEAFF. CDR3 in DNA: TGTGCCAGCAGCCCTGGATACACTGAAGCTTTCTTT.

The chain links TRBV9 to TRBJ2-3; D gene ambiguous. V lost 4 bases and J 2 bases, leaving 17 bases between the germline ends. There are 16 residues in the CDR3. Germline V CDR1 and CDR2: SGDLS, YYNGEE. CDR3 DNA: TGTGCCAGCAGCTCCCCCGAGTCGGATTCCACAGATACGCAGTATTTT. Amino acid sequence: CASSSPESDSTDTQYF.

This clone was seen just once. The V call is TRBV7-8, the J call TRBJ2-1; D remains ambiguous. The CDR3 runs 13 residues. The V gene's germline CDR1 is SGHVS and CDR2 FQNEAQ. Trimming pared 1 base from V and 7 bases from J, leaving 8 bases between. The CDR3 protein is CASSLDGLNEQFF. CDR3 in DNA: TGTGCCAGCAGCTTAGACGGATTAAATGAGCAGTTCTTC. The full variable domain, with the rest looked up from reference TRBV7-8 and TRBJ2-1, is GAGVSQSPRYKVAKRGQDVALRCDPISGHVSLFWYQQALGQGPEFLTYFQNEAQLDKSGLPSDRFFAERPEGSVSTLKIQRTQQEDSAVYLCASSLDGLNEQFFGPGTRLTVL.

The V gene is TRBV19, the J gene TRBJ1-1; perhaps TRBD1 as D (5 bases). CDR1 and CDR2 (germline): LNHDA, SQIVND (reference sequence). V was cut by 6 bases and J by 0 bases, with 23 bases left in between. This CDR3 spans 18 amino acids. In nucleotides, the CDR3 is TGTGCCAGTAGCCAAGGGGTCTCCCTTCGCTTAATGAACACTGAAGCTTTCTTT. Protein sequence: CASSQGVSLRLMNTEAFF.

The rearrangement uses TRBV30 and TRBJ2-7, with 10 nucleotides matching TRBD2. This CDR3 is built from 14 residues. Per germline, CDR1 GTSNPN and CDR2 SVGIG (reference sequence). V shed 1 base and J 8 bases; nucleotides not matched to a gene: 8. Here the CDR3 reads CAWSDPSGSYQQYF. The CDR3 DNA follows: TGTGCCTGGAGTGACCCTAGCGGGAGTTACCAGCAGTACTTC.

The CDR3 is CASSPAGTDSGANVLTF. The CDR3 coding sequence is TGTGCCAGCAGTCCAGCGGGGACCGACTCTGGGGCCAACGTCCTGACTTTC. The V gene is TRBV5-4, the J gene TRBJ2-6, with 7 positions matching TRBD2. With V trimmed by 5 bases and J by 0 bases, 8 bases remained unmatched. CDR3 length equals 17 residues. Looked up from germline, CDR1 is SGHNT and CDR2 is YYREEE (reference sequence).

The V gene is TRBV30, the J gene TRBJ1-5; D is possibly TRBD1 (5 bases). This CDR3 spans 15 amino acids. Germline V gene sequence: CDR1 GTSNPN, CDR2 SVGIG (reference sequence). With 4 bases removed from V and 4 bases from J, the gap between germline ends came to 17 bases. The CDR3 here is CAWTEGTIPNQPQHF. The CDR3 bases are TGTGCCTGGACTGAGGGGACGATCCCAAATCAGCCCCAGCATTTT.

The chain recombines TRBV5-1 with TRBJ2-7, with TRBD1 identical over 7 bases. The V segment lost 1 base and the J segment 2 bases; nucleotides outside the gene matches: 3. Looked up from germline, CDR1 is SGHRS and CDR2 is YFSETQ. The CDR3 runs to 14 residues. For the CDR3, the DNA is TGCGCCAGCAGCTTGATGGACAGGACCTACGAGCAGTACTTC. This gives the protein CASSLMDRTYEQYF.

This clone was detected only once. The chain joins TRBV7-3 to TRBJ1-2; TRBD1 is a possible D gene (6 bases). V lost 4 bases to trimming and J lost 8 bases, with 14 bases between them. The CDR3 consists of 13 residues. Germline assignment: CDR1 SGHTA and CDR2 FQGTGA. CDR3 bases: TGTGCCAGCAGCTCAGTGGGGGCGTTCGGCTACACCTTC. Translation: CASSSVGAFGYTF.

The chain employs TRBV10-3 and TRBJ2-7; 7 bases are a match to TRBD2. The CDR3 spans 15 residues. Germline CDR1 reads ENHRY; CDR2 reads SYGVKD. The V gene end was trimmed by 6 bases and the J gene end by 5 bases; junction bases not matched to a gene: 13. CDR3 amino acids: CAIRNPGGGEDEQYF. CDR3 coding DNA: TGTGCCATCAGAAACCCGGGCGGGGGAGAGGACGAGCAGTACTTC.

This clone was observed once. The chain has TRBV7-9 and TRBJ2-3; D perhaps matches TRBD1 (6 bases). From germline, CDR1 is SEHNR and CDR2 FQNEAQ (reference sequence). The CDR3 contains 14 residues. V was trimmed by 5 bases and J by 6 bases, leaving 15 bases between them. The CDR3 coding sequence is TGTGCCAGCAGCCCGACAGGCACTCGGGATACGCAGTATTTT. It is translated as CASSPTGTRDTQYF.

The CDR3, as DNA: TGCAGTGCTCCCTTTAGGGCTGAAGCTTTCTTT. Translating it yields CSAPFRAEAFF. The rearrangement uses TRBV20-1 and TRBJ1-1, with D hard to call. The CDR3 length is 11 residues. The ends were cut back, 5 bases at V and 6 bases at J, with 10 bases in the middle. The germline V gene encodes CDR1 DFQATT and CDR2 SNEGSKA (reference sequence).

This rearrangement joins TRBV5-6 to TRBJ2-1; the D call may be TRBD1 or TRBD2 (5 bases each). Trimming removed 4 bases from V and 6 bases from J, with 11 bases in between. The CDR3 is 13 residues long. The germline V gene encodes CDR1 SGHDT and CDR2 YYEEEE. CDR3 sequence: CASSIGTVNEQFF. CDR3 coding DNA: TGTGCCAGCAGCATAGGGACGGTCAATGAGCAGTTCTTC.

This chain joins TRBV4-3 and TRBJ2-5, with a tentative D call TRBD1 (6 bases). The V and J ends lost 3 bases and 5 bases respectively, with 22 bases between them. Germline V lookup: CDR1 LGHNA, CDR2 YSLEER. The CDR3 is 17 amino acids. In nucleotides, the CDR3 is TGCGCCAGCAGCCAGGGCACTACAGGGTTGGAGATTGAGACCCAGTACTTC. Amino acids: CASSQGTTGLEIETQYF.

The chain combines TRBV7-2 with TRBJ2-2, with 9 bases matching TRBD2. Germline trimming cut 3 bases from V and 0 bases from J; bases unmatched to any gene: 11. This CDR3 spans 19 amino acids. CDR1 and CDR2 from the germline V gene are SGHTA and FQGNSA. The CDR3 protein is CASSFGLAGIPANTGELFF. CDR3 DNA sequence: TGTGCCAGCAGCTTCGGGCTAGCGGGGATCCCGGCGAACACCGGGGAGCTGTTTTTT.

This chain joins TRBV27 and TRBJ1-1; D is ambiguous. The CDR3 loop spans 14 amino acids. Trimming left V 3 bases short and J 1 base short, with 9 bases between. Per germline, CDR1 MNHEY and CDR2 SMNVEV (reference sequence). The CDR3 reads CASSFLEGNTEAFF. In DNA, the CDR3 is TGTGCCAGCAGTTTCCTTGAGGGGAACACTGAAGCTTTCTTT.